Below, one T cell receptor (beta chain) is given with its context. The antigen remains unidentified. Reverse transcribed after extraction, RNA yielded cDNA as the sequencing template. Method: immunoSEQ multiplex PCR; TCRdb's copy keeps in-frame clones and lacks some. This sample has over 200,000 clones, with around 62% found just once. This CDR3 is built from 14 residues. V was clipped by 3 bases and J by 3 bases, with 11 bases between them. The germline gives CDR1 MGHDK, CDR2 SYGVNS. It was from alopecia areata patients that lesional scalp punch biopsies and peripheral blood were collected. This sample was taken from a study of CD8+ T cells in alopecia areata. Study-level information: The drug, oral tofacitinib, was given to treated patients at 5 to 10 mg twice daily. Tofacitinib exposure lasted 6 to 18 months, followed by 6 months off drug.

Findings and limits, study-wide: Against the mouse data, patients shared TCRs less clearly, possibly for HLA reasons.

The clonotype originates from a human donor with alopecia areata. V usage is TRBV25-1 and J usage is TRBJ1-2; D gene unclear. The material sequenced was CD4+ T cells sorted from blood, taken at week 0. CDR3 protein: CASSDKGPDYGYTF. The CDR3 DNA reads TGTGCCAGCAGTGACAAAGGGCCTGACTATGGCTACACCTTC.